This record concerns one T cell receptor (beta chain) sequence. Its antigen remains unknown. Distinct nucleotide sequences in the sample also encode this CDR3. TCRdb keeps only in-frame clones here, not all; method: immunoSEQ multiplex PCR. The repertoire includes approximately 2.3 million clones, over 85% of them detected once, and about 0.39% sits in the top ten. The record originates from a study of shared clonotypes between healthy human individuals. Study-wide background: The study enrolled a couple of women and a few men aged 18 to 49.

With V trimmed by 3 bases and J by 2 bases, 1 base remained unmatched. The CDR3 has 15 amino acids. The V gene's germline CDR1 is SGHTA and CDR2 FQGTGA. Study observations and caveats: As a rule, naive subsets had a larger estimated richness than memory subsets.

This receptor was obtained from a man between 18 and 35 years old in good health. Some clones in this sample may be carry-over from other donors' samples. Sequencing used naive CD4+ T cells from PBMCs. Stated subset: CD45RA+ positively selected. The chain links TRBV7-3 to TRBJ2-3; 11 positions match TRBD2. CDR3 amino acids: CASSLGLAVTDTQYF. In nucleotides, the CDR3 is TGTGCCAGCAGCTTGGGACTAGCGGTCACAGATACGCAGTATTTT.